Listed here are 25 T cell receptor beta chains from one sample, sequenced in a study of blood T cell repertoires in COVID-19. Assay: immunoSEQ multiplex PCR; the TCRdb copy retains only in-frame clones and omits some. The data contain over 30,000 clones, roughly 91% of them singletons. The sequencing sample was made of peripheral blood. The receptor source for this set is an elderly man with acute or convalescent COVID-19.

The chain carries TRBV3-1 (or the pseudogene TRBV3-2) and TRBJ1-5, with 8 nucleotides matching TRBD1. Germline CDR1 and CDR2: LGHDT and YNNKEL (reference sequence). The V and J ends lost 4 bases and 5 bases, in that order; junction bases with no gene match: 4. CDR3 length: 14 amino acids. This CDR3 reads CASSPTGVDQPQHF. CDR3 coding DNA: TGTGCCAGCAGCCCGACAGGGGTCGATCAGCCCCAGCATTTT.

In DNA, the CDR3 is TGCGCCAGCAGCCAAGAAGTGGCACAACCTTCGACCCAGCATTTT. Translated, it gives CASSQEVAQPSTQHF. This chain uses TRBV4-1 with TRBJ1-5, with D hard to call. Trimming shortened V by 0 bases and J by 11 bases, and 17 bases separated the two germline ends. The V gene's germline CDR1 is MGHRA and CDR2 YSYEKL. This CDR3 has 15 residues.

This chain uses TRBV11-2 with TRBJ2-1, with D possibly being TRBD1 (6 bases). Trimming removed 2 bases at V and 12 bases at J, with 8 bases between. Germline assignment: CDR1 SGHAT and CDR2 FQNNGV. This CDR3 has 11 amino acids. The CDR3 nucleotides read TGTGCCAGCAGCTTACAGGGGCGGCAGTTCTTC. It is translated as CASSLQGRQFF.

In its sample, this clone ranks as medium-sized. The rearrangement links TRBV21-1 to TRBJ2-7; TRBD1, as called in the table, went unchecked against the DNA. TRBV21-1 is designated a pseudogene. This CDR3 has 16 residues. CDR3 region: CASSKRDRGRLYEQYF. The CDR3 nucleotides read TGTGCCAGCAGCAAGCGGGACAGGGGGCGCTTATACGAGCAGTACTTC.

The chain uses TRBV10-3 and TRBJ1-5; the D gene is possibly TRBD1 (5 bases). This CDR3 has 12 amino acids. Germline lookup yields CDR1 ENHRY and CDR2 SYGVKD. Trimming stripped 8 bases from V and 5 bases from J, with 10 bases between. Written as DNA, the CDR3 is TGTGCCATCGGAGGGGAGTATCAGCCCCAGCATTTT. This translates into CAIGGEYQPQHF.

The rearrangement links TRBV21-1 to TRBJ1-6; the table's D call, TRBD1, was not checked against the DNA. TRBV21-1 is a listed pseudogene. This CDR3 is built from 15 residues. CDR3 DNA: TGTGCCAGCAGCAAAGAAGGGGAAGCGAATTCACCCCTCCACTTT. Its protein product is CASSKEGEANSPLHF.

The chain is built from TRBV3-1 (or the pseudogene TRBV3-2) and TRBJ2-3; D is perhaps TRBD2 (6 bases). The CDR3 has 14 amino acids. V was trimmed by 1 base and J by 6 bases, leaving 11 bases between them. Germline V gene data show CDR1 as LGHDT and CDR2 as YNNKEL (reference sequence). CDR3 residues: CASSQGPGTDTQYF. CDR3 bases: TGTGCCAGCAGCCAAGGTCCCGGGACTGATACGCAGTATTTT.

This rearrangement joins TRBV2 to TRBJ2-7, with 8 positions matching TRBD1. This CDR3 has 13 amino acids. Germline V gene sequence: CDR1 SNHLY, CDR2 FYNNEI. V dropped 6 bases and J dropped 7; count of bases not matched to a gene: 8. CDR3 in amino acids: CASRQGEHLEQYF. CDR3 nucleotide sequence: TGTGCCAGCAGACAGGGGGAACATTTAGAGCAGTACTTC.

The V and J genes are TRBV7-6 and TRBJ2-3; TRBD2 matches 7 bases. CDR3 length: 16 residues. V lost 1 base, J lost 6 bases, and 10 bases stayed unmatched. Germline CDR1 and CDR2: SGHVS and FNYEAQ. As DNA, the CDR3 is TGTGCCAGCAGCTTAGTTTACGGGGGGACCGGCGATACGCAGTATTTT. Its protein is CASSLVYGGTGDTQYF. Full variable domain (remainder filled in from reference TRBV7-6 and TRBJ2-3): GAGVSQSPRYKVTKRGQDVALRCDPISGHVSLYWYRQALGQGPEFLTYFNYEAQQDKSGLPNDRFSAERPEGSISTLTIQRTEQRDSAMYRCASSLVYGGTGDTQYFGPGTRLTVL.

The chain is built from TRBV2 and TRBJ1-5; 7 nucleotides match TRBD1. Germline CDR1 and CDR2: SNHLY and FYNNEI. The CDR3 has 14 residues. After removal of 1 base from V and 5 bases from J, the junction contained 2 bases not matched to a gene. CDR3 region: CASSEDRGHQPQHF. In nucleotides, the CDR3 is TGTGCCAGCAGTGAAGACAGGGGACATCAGCCCCAGCATTTT.

The V call is TRBV18, the J call TRBJ2-7; 12 bases fit TRBD1. The CDR3 sequence is 17 residues long. Trimming removed 5 bases from V and 3 bases from J; junction bases left unmatched: 11. Germline V gene data show CDR1 as KGHSH and CDR2 as LQKENI. Written as DNA, the CDR3 is TGTGCCAGCTCAGCGGGACAGGGGGCGCGAATCCACTACGAGCAGTACTTC. Translation: CASSAGQGARIHYEQYF. Full variable domain (remainder filled in from reference TRBV18 and TRBJ2-7): NAGVMQNPRHLVRRRGQEARLRCSPMKGHSHVYWYRQLPEEGLKFMVYLQKENIIDESGMPKERFSAEFPKEGPSILRIQQVVRGDSAAYFCASSAGQGARIHYEQYFGPGTRLTVT.

The chain has TRBV14 and TRBJ2-7, with D possibly being TRBD1 (6 bases). The germline V gene encodes CDR1 SGHDN and CDR2 FVKESK. Deletions cut 4 bases from V and 1 base from J, with 17 bases between. This CDR3 is built from 16 residues. The CDR3 nucleotides are TGTGCCAGCAGCCCCGACGCGGCAGGGGCATCCTACGAGCAGTACTTC. It encodes CASSPDAAGASYEQYF.

The rearrangement uses TRBV5-1 and TRBJ2-7, with TRBD1 matching over 10 bases. The length of the CDR3 is 14 residues. Germline values: CDR1 SGHRS, CDR2 YFSETQ. V lost 8 bases and J lost 4; bases outside the gene matches: 9. CDR3 DNA sequence: TGCGCCAGTCAACCGGGACAGGGGACGTACGAGCAGTACTTC. It is translated as CASQPGQGTYEQYF.

V gene TRBV9 combines with J gene TRBJ2-7, with TRBD1 matching 9 bases. The CDR3 extends over 15 amino acids. The trim removed 4 bases at V and 4 bases at J, leaving 9 bases unmatched. Germline lookup yields CDR1 SGDLS and CDR2 YYNGEE. CDR3 residues: CASSPGTGSWYEQYF. CDR3 DNA sequence: TGTGCCAGCAGCCCCGGGACAGGGTCTTGGTACGAGCAGTACTTC.

The rearrangement joins TRBV7-7 to TRBJ2-7, with 10 bases aligning to TRBD1. The CDR3 runs to 15 residues. CDR1 is SSHAT, CDR2 FNYEAQ, per germline (reference sequence). V shed 5 bases, J shed 3 bases, and the junction held 7 bases outside the gene matches. The CDR3 here is CASSLGRDRGYEQYF. CDR3 nucleotides: TGTGCCAGCAGCCTGGGGCGGGACAGGGGCTACGAGCAGTACTTC. The whole variable domain, filled in from reference TRBV7-7 and TRBJ2-7, reads GAGVSQSPRYKVTKRGQDVTLRCDPISSHATLYWYQQALGQGPEFLTYFNYEAQPDKSGLPSDRFSAERPEGSISTLTIQRTEQRDSAMYRCASSLGRDRGYEQYFGPGTRLTVT.

This CDR3 is CSVQSGSDTGELFF. CDR3 coding DNA: TGCAGCGTCCAGTCGGGTTCCGACACCGGGGAGCTGTTTTTT. This chain uses TRBV29-1 with TRBJ2-2; D call uncertain. The germline V gene has CDR1 SQVTM and CDR2 ANQGSEA. The CDR3 has 14 amino acids. Trimming removed 6 bases at V and 3 bases at J, with 14 bases between.

CDR3 in DNA: TGCAGCGTCGCAGGGACAGGGAATTCACCCCTCCACTTT. Its protein is CSVAGTGNSPLHF. This chain links TRBV29-1 with TRBJ1-6; 9 bases agree with TRBD1. V dropped 6 bases and J dropped 7; count of bases not matched to a gene: 4. The CDR3 totals 13 residues. Germline CDR1 is SQVTM and CDR2 is ANQGSEA.

The chain couples TRBV11-2 to TRBJ1-1, with 9 bases aligning to TRBD1. In germline, CDR1 is SGHAT, CDR2 FQNNGV. J gave up 2 bases and V 4 bases, and 5 bases lay outside the gene matches. This CDR3 contains 15 residues. CDR3 sequence (DNA): TGTGCCAGCAGCTCCAACAGGGGGCGAAACACTGAAGCTTTCTTT. This translates into CASSSNRGRNTEAFF.

The gene calls are TRBV5-1 and TRBJ1-1, with a possible D match to TRBD1 (6 bases). CDR3 length: 15 residues. The V gene's germline CDR1 is SGHRS and CDR2 YFSETQ. The V gene lost 4 bases and the J gene lost 3 bases, with 16 bases spanning the gap. CDR3 sequence: CASSQRQATDTEAFF. The CDR3 bases are TGCGCCAGCAGCCAACGACAGGCGACGGACACTGAAGCTTTCTTT.

This clone came up once. The chain employs TRBV24-1 and TRBJ2-2; a weak D match, TRBD1 (6 bases). Germline V gene data show CDR1 as KGHDR and CDR2 as SFDVKD. The V end lost 3 bases, the J end lost 1 base, and 14 bases lay between the germline ends. The CDR3 consists of 17 residues. The CDR3 nucleotides read TGTGCCACCAGTGATCGGAGCAGGGGCGAGAACACCGGGGAGCTGTTTTTT. This encodes CATSDRSRGENTGELFF.

The chain combines TRBV6-5 with TRBJ1-6; D remains unclear. Germline values: CDR1 MNHEY, CDR2 SVGAGI. This CDR3 has 13 amino acids. Trimming stripped 8 bases from V and 8 bases from J, with 13 bases between. Here the CDR3 reads CASRGIIDSPLHF. CDR3 DNA sequence: TGTGCCAGCCGAGGGATAATAGATTCACCCCTCCACTTT.

The chain joins TRBV5-1 to TRBJ2-2; 9 bases are shared with TRBD2. Germline-derived CDR1 and CDR2 are SGHRS and YFSETQ. The CDR3 is 14 residues long. With V trimmed by 3 bases and J by 6 bases, 3 bases remained unmatched. The CDR3 DNA follows: TGCGCCAGCAGCTATGGCGGGGGGGCCGGGGAGCTGTTTTTT. This translates into CASSYGGGAGELFF.

This chain uses TRBV7-3 with TRBJ2-6; D may be TRBD2 (5 bases). This CDR3 comprises 14 residues. The V gene's germline CDR1 is SGHTA and CDR2 FQGTGA. Deletions cut 10 bases from V and 1 base from J, with 11 bases between. DNA for the CDR3: TGTGCCATCAGGAGGCGATCTGGGGCCAACGTCCTGACTTTC. Translation: CAIRRRSGANVLTF.

This chain's CDR3 is CASSQQGLGDEQFF. In DNA, the CDR3 is TGTGCCAGCTCTCAACAGGGATTGGGGGATGAGCAGTTCTTC. This chain links TRBV18 with TRBJ2-1, with a possible D match to TRBD1 (6 bases). The CDR3 runs 14 residues. Germline V gene sequence: CDR1 KGHSH, CDR2 LQKENI. V shed 6 bases and J shed 8 bases, with 17 bases lying between them.

V is TRBV4-2 and J is TRBJ2-7, with D possibly matching TRBD1 (6 bases). Germline V lookup: CDR1 LGHNA, CDR2 YNFKEQ. Deletions cut 4 bases from V and 3 bases from J, with 13 bases between. The CDR3 loop spans 14 amino acids. The CDR3 nucleotides read TGTGCCAGCAGCCCTTATCGGGACAACTACGAGCAGTACTTC. It translates to CASSPYRDNYEQYF.